The 8 T cell receptor beta chains given below trace back to one sample, sequenced in a study of beta chain features in type 1 diabetes (dated 2018 in TCRdb). The library came from the immunoSEQ multiplex PCR assay. The High Capacity cDNA Reverse Transcription Kit was used to reverse transcribe all of the isolated RNA, meaning that expressed TCRB transcripts were what got sequenced. The source is immuneACCESS, and TCRdb retained only in-frame sequences with V and J called. Part of the clones is not carried over; for the studies checked, unresolved V genes explain less than half of this, and the remainder is unexplained. Here the sample has around 250,000 clones; 25% to 30% occur a single time. In total, the top ten clones hold more than 3% of the sample. The sequencing input was central memory CD4+ T cells from blood. The receptors were gathered from a man aged 25 to 40 in good health.

The chain couples TRBV7-2 to TRBJ2-7; 7 bases fit TRBD1. The ends lost 2 bases at V and 0 bases at J; junction bases unmatched: 4. CDR3 length: 15 residues. Germline CDR1 is SGHTA and CDR2 is FQGNSA. The CDR3 region is CASSLTGQSSYEQYF. The CDR3 coding sequence is TGTGCCAGCAGCTTAACGGGACAGTCCTCCTACGAGCAGTACTTC.

J is TRBJ1-1 and V is TRBV7-8; no reliable D call. Trimming cost V 3 bases and J 3 bases, with 17 bases left between them. The CDR3 length is 16 residues. From germline, CDR1 is SGHVS and CDR2 FQNEAQ. The CDR3 loop is CASSFGLYGGDTEAFF. The CDR3 bases are TGTGCCAGCAGCTTTGGTTTGTATGGCGGTGACACTGAAGCTTTCTTT.

The chain has TRBV29-1 and TRBJ1-1; D remains ambiguous. Germline loops: CDR1 SQVTM, CDR2 ANQGSEA. Trimming removed 6 bases from V and 5 bases from J, with 13 bases in between. This CDR3 has 12 amino acids. CDR3 sequence reads: CSVQGQGTEAFF. CDR3 bases: TGCAGCGTCCAAGGGCAAGGAACTGAAGCTTTCTTT. Complete variable domain (other parts from reference TRBV29-1 and TRBJ1-1): SAVISQKPSRDICQRGTSLTIQCQVDSQVTMMFWYRQQPGQSLTLIATANQGSEATYESGFVIDKFPISRPNLTFSTLTVSNMSPEDSSIYLCSVQGQGTEAFFGQGTRLTVV.

This chain joins TRBV4-3 and TRBJ2-2; 10 bases are shared with TRBD2. The length of the CDR3 is 16 residues. The germline CDR1 and CDR2 sequences are LGHNA and YSLEER. V trimming: 0 bases; J trimming: 4 bases; junction bases outside the gene matches: 2. The CDR3 DNA follows: TGCGCCAGCAGCCAAGAACGGACTAGCGGCACCGGGGAGCTGTTTTTT. Translated: CASSQERTSGTGELFF.

Only a few counts were recorded for this clone. The rearrangement links TRBV5-1 to TRBJ2-5; the D gene is possibly TRBD1 (6 bases). CDR1 SGHRS and CDR2 YFSETQ come from the germline V gene. V lost 4 bases and J 5 bases, leaving 24 bases between the germline ends. There are 17 residues in the CDR3. The CDR3 nucleotides are TGCGCCAGCAGCACGGGAAGGACAGACCCCTCAAGGGAGACCCAGTACTTC. It codes for CASSTGRTDPSRETQYF.

This clone showed up just a few times. The gene calls are TRBV7-9 and TRBJ2-1, with D uncertain. The CDR3 contains 16 residues. V was clipped by 2 bases and J by 2 bases, with 13 bases between them. CDR1 and CDR2 (germline): SEHNR, FQNEAQ (reference sequence). The CDR3 coding sequence is TGTGCCAGCAGCTTAAGGCAGGTGCTAACCTACAATGAGCAGTTCTTC. It encodes CASSLRQVLTYNEQFF.

The chain uses TRBV7-2 and TRBJ1-2; no reliable D call. Germline CDR1 reads SGHTA; CDR2 reads FQGNSA. The CDR3 spans 13 residues. Trimming took off 1 base at V and 6 bases at J, with 9 bases between the two ends. CDR3 bases: TGTGCCAGCAGCTTAGTTAGGGAGGATGGCTACACCTTC. Translated: CASSLVREDGYTF.

This clone occurred a few times. The chain links TRBV29-1 to TRBJ2-3, with D possibly being TRBD2 (5 bases). CDR1 and CDR2 (germline): SQVTM, ANQGSEA. V lost 6 bases, J lost 2 bases, and 12 bases lay in between. The CDR3 has 13 amino acids. DNA for the CDR3: TGCAGCGTGGGTTCCGGGAACACAGATACGCAGTATTTT. Amino acids: CSVGSGNTDTQYF.